This T cell receptor (beta chain) was sequenced during a study of cytomegalovirus exposure and HLA in healthy donors. The CDR3 spans 15 residues. Germline V gene lookup returns CDR1 MGHDK and CDR2 SYGVNS. V lost 6 bases to trimming and J lost 4 bases; unmatched junction nucleotides: 2. In regard to this clone: Its antigen is unidentified.

A multiplex PCR was run with 60 Vbeta primers and 13 Jbeta primers. Libraries were prepared by immunoSEQ multiplex PCR; TCRdb keeps only in-frame clonotypes and omits some of them. The sample consists of under 200,000 clones, more than 60% of them appearing once. Study-wide results and limits: Among TCR beta chains, those listed as cytomegalovirus-associated numbered about 160.

The specimen sequenced was PBMCs. This chain links TRBV25-1 with TRBJ2-2; 13 positions agree with TRBD2. The receptor was isolated from a female donor in good health and CMV-seronegative. The CDR3 sequence: CASRGLAGITGELFF. The CDR3 DNA follows: TGTGCCAGCAGGGGACTAGCGGGAATCACCGGGGAGCTGTTTTTT.